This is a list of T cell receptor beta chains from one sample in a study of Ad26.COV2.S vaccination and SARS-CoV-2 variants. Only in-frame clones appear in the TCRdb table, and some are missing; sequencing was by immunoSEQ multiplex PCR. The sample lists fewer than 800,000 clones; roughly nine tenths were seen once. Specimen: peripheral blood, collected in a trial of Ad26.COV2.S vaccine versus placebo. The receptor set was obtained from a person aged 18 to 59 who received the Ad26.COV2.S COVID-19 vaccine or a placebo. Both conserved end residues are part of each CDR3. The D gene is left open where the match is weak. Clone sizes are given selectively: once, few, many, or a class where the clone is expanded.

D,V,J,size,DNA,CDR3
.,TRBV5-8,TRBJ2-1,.,TGTGCCAGCAGCTCGACAGGCTACAATGAGCAGTTCTTC,CASSSTGYNEQFF
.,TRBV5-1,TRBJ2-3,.,TGCGCCAGCAGCTTGGAGGGGGCCCCGGGGACTGGCACAGATACGCAGTATTTT,CASSLEGAPGTGTDTQYF
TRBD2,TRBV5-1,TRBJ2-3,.,TGCGCCAGCAGCTTGGCGGCCAGCGGGGAGGCAGATACGCAGTATTTT,CASSLAASGEADTQYF
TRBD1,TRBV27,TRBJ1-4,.,TGTGCCAGACCGGGGACAGGGCGCGAAAAACTGTTTTTT,CARPGTGREKLFF
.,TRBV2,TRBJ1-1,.,TGTGCCAGCAGTGAAAGAACAGGGCGGACTGAAGCTTTCTTT,CASSERTGRTEAFF
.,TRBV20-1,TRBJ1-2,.,TGCAGTGCCGTAGGCCATGGCTACACCTTC,CSAVGHGYTF
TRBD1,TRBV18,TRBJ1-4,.,TGTGCCAGCTCTCCCAGGGGGCCAGAAGAAAAACTGTTTTTT,CASSPRGPEEKLFF
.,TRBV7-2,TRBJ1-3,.,TGTGCCAGCAGCTTAGAGAGCAGGGGCGTTGGAAACACCATATATTTT,CASSLESRGVGNTIYF
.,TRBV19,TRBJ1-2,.,TGTGCCACTAGCAAGGGGGACAAAGGCTACACCTTC,CATSKGDKGYTF
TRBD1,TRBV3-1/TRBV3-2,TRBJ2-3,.,TGTGCCAGCAGCCTGGACAGGGGGTATACGCAGTATTTT,CASSLDRGYTQYF
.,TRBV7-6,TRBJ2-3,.,TGTGCCAGCAGTTCCAAGGGGGGGGACACAGATACGCAGTATTTT,CASSSKGGDTDTQYF
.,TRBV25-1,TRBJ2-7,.,TGTGCCAGCGCCCCTTCGCAGGGCCCTACCTACGAGCAGTACTTC,CASAPSQGPTYEQYF
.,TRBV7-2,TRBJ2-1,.,TGTGCCAGCAGCTTAAACTACCCTCGAGAGGGTGAGCAGTTCTTC,CASSLNYPREGEQFF
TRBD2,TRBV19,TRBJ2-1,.,TGTGCCAGTTTTAGCGGGAGGGCCGACAATGAGCAGTTCTTC,CASFSGRADNEQFF
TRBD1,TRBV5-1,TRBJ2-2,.,TGCGCCAGCAGTTGGACAGGTCACACCGGGGAGCTGTTTTTT,CASSWTGHTGELFF
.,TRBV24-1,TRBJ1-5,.,TGTGCCACCAGCCCTGGGCAGTCAGCGGGCCATCAGCCCCAGCATTTT,CATSPGQSAGHQPQHF
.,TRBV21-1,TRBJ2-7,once,TGTGCCAGCAGCAAAGACCCTAGCGGGAGCGGCGAGCAGTACTTC,CASSKDPSGSGEQYF
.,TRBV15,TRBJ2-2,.,TGTGCCACCAGCAGAGGTCCCGCGGCGGGGACCGGGGAGCTGTTTTTT,CATSRGPAAGTGELFF
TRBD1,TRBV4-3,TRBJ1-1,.,TGCGCCAGCAGCCAAGATACTCAGGGGGCGATAACTGAAGCTTTCTTT,CASSQDTQGAITEAFF
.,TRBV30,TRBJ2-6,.,TGTGCCTGGACCGGGACGGCGATGAGTGGGGCCAACGTCCTGACTTTC,CAWTGTAMSGANVLTF
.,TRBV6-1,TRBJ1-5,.,TGTGCCAGCAGTGAAAATGGGGGCCGAGGGCCCCAGCATTTT,CASSENGGRGPQHF
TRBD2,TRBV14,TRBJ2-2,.,TGTGCCAGCAGCCAATGGGCGGGAGTTTCCGGGGAGCTGTTTTTT,CASSQWAGVSGELFF
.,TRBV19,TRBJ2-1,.,TGTGCCAGTAGTATTTCCCCAGTAGCCTCCTACAATGAGCAGTTCTTC,CASSISPVASYNEQFF
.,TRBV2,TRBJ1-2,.,TGTGCCAGCAGTGAAGAGGCAGCCTATGGCTACACCTTC,CASSEEAAYGYTF
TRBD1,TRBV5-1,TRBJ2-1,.,TGCGCCAGCAGATCCCTACAGGGGGTTTCCTACAATGAGCAGTTCTTC,CASRSLQGVSYNEQFF
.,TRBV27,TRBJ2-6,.,TGTGCCAGCAGTACCGCAGGATTTAGTGGGGCCAACGTCCTGACTTTC,CASSTAGFSGANVLTF
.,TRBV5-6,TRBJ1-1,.,TGTGCCAGCAGCTTGGCCCCCGCGGTCGGGAACACTGAAGCTTTCTTT,CASSLAPAVGNTEAFF
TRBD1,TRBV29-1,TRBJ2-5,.,TGCAGCGTAGGGACAGGGATAGAGACCCAGTACTTC,CSVGTGIETQYF
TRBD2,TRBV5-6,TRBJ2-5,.,TGTGCCAGCAGCTGGGGGACTAGCGGCCACCAAGAGACCCAGTACTTC,CASSWGTSGHQETQYF
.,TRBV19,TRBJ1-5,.,TGTGCCAGTAGTATCTCAGGGAATGGGCAGCCCCAGCATTTT,CASSISGNGQPQHF
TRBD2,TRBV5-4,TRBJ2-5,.,TGTGCCAGCAGCTTGGGACTAGCGCAAGAGACCCAGTACTTC,CASSLGLAQETQYF
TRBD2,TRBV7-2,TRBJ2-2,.,TGTGCCAGCAGCTCGGGACTAGCGAACACCGGGGAGCTGTTTTTT,CASSSGLANTGELFF
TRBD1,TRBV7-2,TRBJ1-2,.,TGTGCCAGCAGCCCGGGACAGGGCTATGGCTACACCTTC,CASSPGQGYGYTF
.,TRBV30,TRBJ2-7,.,TGTGCCTGGAGTGGGCGCTCCTACGAGCAGTACTTC,CAWSGRSYEQYF
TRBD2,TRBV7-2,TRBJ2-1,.,TGTGCCAGCAGCTTAGCGCCAGCGGGAGCGGAGTTGAATGAGCAGTTCTTC,CASSLAPAGAELNEQFF
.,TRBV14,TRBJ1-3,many,TGTGCCAGCAGCCAAAGTCGCGGACAGCGAGGAAACACCATATATTTT,CASSQSRGQRGNTIYF
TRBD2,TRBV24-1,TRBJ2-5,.,TGTGCCACCAGCTCGACTAGCGGGATTCAAGAGACCCAGTACTTC,CATSSTSGIQETQYF
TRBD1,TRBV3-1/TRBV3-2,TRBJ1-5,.,TGTGCCAGCAGCCAAGAGCGACAGGGGGGCCGCCAGCCCCAGCATTTT,CASSQERQGGRQPQHF
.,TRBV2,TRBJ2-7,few,TGTGCCAGCAGATACGATGGGGTCTGGACAGCCTCCTACGAGCAGTACTTC,CASRYDGVWTASYEQYF
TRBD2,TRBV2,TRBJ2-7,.,TGTGCCAGCAGTGAAGCGGGACTAGCGGGGGGAGACTACGAGCAGTACTTC,CASSEAGLAGGDYEQYF
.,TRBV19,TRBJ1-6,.,TGTGCCGGCGGGTTTAATTCACCCCTCCACTTT,CAGGFNSPLHF
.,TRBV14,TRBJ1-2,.,TGTGCCAGCAGTCCCACGGTGGCCTATGGCTACACCTTC,CASSPTVAYGYTF
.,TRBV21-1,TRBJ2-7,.,TGTGCCAGCAGCAAGCCGTGGGCGTATCTATCGTCAAATAACTACGAGCAGTACTTC,CASSKPWAYLSSNNYEQYF
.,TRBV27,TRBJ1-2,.,TGTGCCAGCAGGCCAACAGGGAACTATGGCTACACCTTC,CASRPTGNYGYTF
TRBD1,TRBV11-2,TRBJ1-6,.,TGTGCCAGCAGCTCTGGGACAGGGCACAATTCACCCCTCCACTTT,CASSSGTGHNSPLHF
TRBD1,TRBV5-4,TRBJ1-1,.,TGTGCCAGCAGCCCTCAGGGACAGGCAAACACTGAAGCTTTCTTT,CASSPQGQANTEAFF
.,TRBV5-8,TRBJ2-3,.,TGTGCCAGCAGCTCTAGAGCGGTGCGGAGGACAGATACGCAGTATTTT,CASSSRAVRRTDTQYF
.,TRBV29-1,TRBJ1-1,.,TGCAGCGTTGAAGATCGGTCAGCCGGCACTGAAGCTTTCTTT,CSVEDRSAGTEAFF
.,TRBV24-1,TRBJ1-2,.,TGTGCCACCAGTGCCAGGGGCGAAGGCTACACCTTC,CATSARGEGYTF
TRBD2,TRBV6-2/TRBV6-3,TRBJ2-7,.,TGTGCCAGCAGTTACTCTGGTAGCGGGGACTACTACGAGCAGTACTTC,CASSYSGSGDYYEQYF
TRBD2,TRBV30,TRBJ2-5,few,TGTGCCTGGAGTGTACCAGGGTCGGGGGGGACCCAGTACTTC,CAWSVPGSGGTQYF
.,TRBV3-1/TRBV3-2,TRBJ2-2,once,TGTGCCAGCAGCCAAGATCGGGGGCCCGGGGAGCTGTTTTTT,CASSQDRGPGELFF